This is a list of T cell receptor beta chains from one sample in a study of Tregs in tolerant kidney transplant recipients. Sequenced by immunoSEQ multiplex PCR; TCRdb stores in-frame clones only, minus some. The sample has just under 65,000 clones; 98% are singletons. This specimen consisted of Tregs from blood, obtained before the transplant. The receptors shown here come from a human donor who received a combined kidney and bone marrow transplant. Each CDR3 is given with its conserved first and last residue. The D gene is left open where the match is weak. Expanded clones get a size class; other rows say once, few or many, or leave the size out.

abundance	d_gene	v_gene	j_gene	len	CDR3nt	CDR3aa
NA	NA	TRBV19	TRBJ2-7	14	TGTGCCAGTGCTCCGGTGGCTAGCTCCTACGAGCAGTACTTC	CASAPVASSYEQYF
NA	TRBD1	TRBV25-1	TRBJ1-1	15	TGTGCCAGCAGTGAATATAGGACAGGGAACACTGAAGCTTTCTTT	CASSEYRTGNTEAFF
NA	TRBD1	TRBV19	TRBJ2-7	15	TGTGCCAGTAGTCGAAACCGGGACAGAACCTACGAGCAGTACTTC	CASSRNRDRTYEQYF
NA	TRBD1	TRBV28	TRBJ1-3	14	TGTGCCAGCAGTTGGACAGGGCATGGAAACACCATATATTTT	CASSWTGHGNTIYF
NA	NA	TRBV7-8	TRBJ1-2	17	TGTGCCAGCAGCTTTACCGGTGTACCGAGGGGGAACTATGGCTACACCTTC	CASSFTGVPRGNYGYTF
NA	NA	TRBV7-9	TRBJ1-6	14	TGTGCCAGCAGCTTAAACAGACGAAATTCACCCCTCCACTTT	CASSLNRRNSPLHF
NA	NA	TRBV10-3	TRBJ2-5	14	TGTGCCATCAGTGAGGTCAGGGGGGTCGAGACCCAGTACTTC	CAISEVRGVETQYF
NA	NA	TRBV6-1	TRBJ1-5	12	TGTGCCAGCAGTGAATCTCGTCAGCCCCAGCATTTT	CASSESRQPQHF
NA	TRBD2	TRBV7-9	TRBJ2-7	16	TGTGCCAGCAGCTTAGCGCAGGGACTAGCGATGTACGAGCAGTACTTC	CASSLAQGLAMYEQYF
NA	TRBD1	TRBV6-6	TRBJ1-2	11	TGTGCCAGCAGGGGGACAGCCGTTTACACCTTC	CASRGTAVYTF
NA	TRBD1	TRBV18	TRBJ1-5	17	TGTGCCAGCTCACTAACCGGGAGGGGGCAAACCAATCAGCCCCAGCATTTT	CASSLTGRGQTNQPQHF
NA	TRBD1	TRBV6-7	TRBJ2-7	15	TGTGCCAGCAGTTACGGGACAGGGTCCTCCCACGAGCAGTACTTC	CASSYGTGSSHEQYF
NA	TRBD1	TRBV19	TRBJ1-4	14	TGTGCCAGTAGTACCTCAGGGGGCGGTGAAAAACTGTTTTTT	CASSTSGGGEKLFF
NA	TRBD2	TRBV7-8	TRBJ2-1	15	TGTGCCAGCAGGCGGATACTAGCGGGGGAGGGTGAGCAGTTCTTC	CASRRILAGEGEQFF
NA	TRBD2	TRBV9	TRBJ2-1	15	TGTGCCAGCAGCGTAGCAGCGGGAGGGTACAATGAGCAGTTCTTC	CASSVAAGGYNEQFF
NA	TRBD1	TRBV5-1	TRBJ1-6	15	TGCGCCAGCAGTCCCTCGGGGACAGTTAATTCACCCCTCCACTTT	CASSPSGTVNSPLHF
NA	NA	TRBV28	TRBJ1-2	12	TGTGCCAGCAGACCGGGGGGTTATGGCTACACCTTC	CASRPGGYGYTF
NA	NA	TRBV5-6	TRBJ2-2	13	TGTGCCAGCAGCTCCTCACTGAACGGGGAGCTGTTTTTT	CASSSSLNGELFF
once	NA	TRBV30	TRBJ2-7	14	TGTGCCTGGAGTGCCCAGGGGAAAAGCTACGAGCAGTACTTC	CAWSAQGKSYEQYF
NA	TRBD1	TRBV11-2	TRBJ2-7	14	TGTGCCAGCAGCTCCCCGGGACAGACCTACGAGCAGTACTTC	CASSSPGQTYEQYF
NA	NA	TRBV5-1	TRBJ2-7	17	TGCGCCAGCAGCACACAGCCCCAGGGATCCTTCTCCTACGAGCAGTACTTC	CASSTQPQGSFSYEQYF
once	TRBD2	TRBV7-9	TRBJ2-1	15	TGTGCCAGCAGCTTAGCGGGAGGGATCCAGGCTGAGCAGTTCTTC	CASSLAGGIQAEQFF
NA	NA	TRBV5-1	TRBJ2-1	13	TGCGCCAGCAGCCCCCAGATCGGGCGGGGGCAGTTCTTC	CASSPQIGRGQFF
NA	NA	TRBV19	TRBJ1-1	13	TGTGCCAGTAGTATTTCCCTACTCAGGGAAGCTTTCTTT	CASSISLLREAFF
NA	TRBD2	TRBV7-9	TRBJ2-3	15	TGTGCCAGCAGCCGGACTAGCATAGGGACAGATACGCAGTATTTT	CASSRTSIGTDTQYF
NA	TRBD1	TRBV9	TRBJ2-2	14	TGTGCCAGCAGCCGCCGGACAGGTACCGGGGAGCTGTTTTTT	CASSRRTGTGELFF
NA	TRBD1	TRBV27	TRBJ2-2	17	TGTGCCAGCAGTACTACAGGGGGGCCGGTTAACACCGGGGAGCTGTTTTTT	CASSTTGGPVNTGELFF
NA	NA	TRBV4-1	TRBJ2-7	13	TGCGCCAGCAGCCAAGGGGCAACCTACGAGCAGTACTTC	CASSQGATYEQYF
once	NA	TRBV7-2	TRBJ2-3	14	TGTGCCAGCAGCTTACCTCCAGGGAAAAATACGCAGTATTTT	CASSLPPGKNTQYF
NA	NA	TRBV10-3	TRBJ2-3	14	TGTGCCATCAGTCCAGGGAGGAGTCCAGATACGCAGTATTTT	CAISPGRSPDTQYF
once	TRBD1	TRBV9	TRBJ2-2	17	TGTGCCAGCAGCCGGATGACAGGGCTAAAAAACACCGGGGAGCTGTTTTTT	CASSRMTGLKNTGELFF
NA	NA	TRBV4-2	TRBJ2-2	16	TGTGCCAGCAGCCAAGCTACGGGAGTGAACACCGGGGAGCTGTTTTTT	CASSQATGVNTGELFF
NA	TRBD1	TRBV7-8	TRBJ2-7	14	TGTGCCAGCAGCTTGGGACAGGGGGTCTACGAGCAGTACTTC	CASSLGQGVYEQYF
NA	TRBD1	TRBV19	TRBJ2-7	15	TGTGCCAGTAGTTGGACAGGGGGGAGCTCCTACGAGCAGTACTTC	CASSWTGGSSYEQYF
NA	TRBD1	TRBV5-1	TRBJ2-7	14	TGCGCCAGCAGCTCCTATGGACAGGGAGGCGAGCAGTACTTC	CASSSYGQGGEQYF
once	NA	TRBV10-3	TRBJ1-2	14	TGTGCCATCAGTGAGTCACGCGATAACTATGGCTACACCTTC	CAISESRDNYGYTF
once	NA	TRBV10-3	TRBJ2-3	13	TGTGCCATCAGTGGTTCGGGGGCAGATACGCAGTATTTT	CAISGSGADTQYF
NA	TRBD2	TRBV19	TRBJ2-1	16	TGTGCCAGTAGTATTATGAGCGGGAGACGGGACAATGAGCAGTTCTTC	CASSIMSGRRDNEQFF
NA	TRBD1	TRBV5-4	TRBJ2-7	15	TGTGCCAGCAGCTTGGCTGCGACAGGGGTGTTCGAGCAGTACTTC	CASSLAATGVFEQYF
NA	NA	TRBV5-1	TRBJ1-1	15	TGCGCCAGCAGCTTGTTAGGCAGGTTGAACACTGAAGCTTTCTTT	CASSLLGRLNTEAFF
NA	TRBD2	TRBV19	TRBJ2-7	15	TGTGCCAGTAGTATAGGGGGACTAGGAGATTACGAGCAGTACTTC	CASSIGGLGDYEQYF